The T cell receptor (beta chain) under discussion was sequenced for a study of CD8 T cell repertoires and HIV-1 epitope variants (dated by TCRdb to the early 2020s). Background on the whole study: T cells were stimulated in separate culture wells with each of twenty-five peptides representing autologous and known Gag and Nef epitope variants. The epitopes tested were three Gag epitope families plus Nef HW9 and YT9. An aliquot of 1M T cells was saved as an uncultured baseline condition, separate from the approximately 80 T cell cultures. T cells were enriched with the EasySep Human T Cell Enrichment Kit and co-cultured with equal numbers of autologous T cell-negative cells as antigen-presenting cells. The control conditions were a CMV, EBV and flu peptide pool, the Ebola AY9 epitope as a negative control, and a well with no peptide. For 10 days the cultures were kept in IMDM with gentamicin, and on days 3 and 7 half of the media was changed with IL-2, IL-7 and IL-15 added. A total of around 85 T cell cultures were run, with each culture condition performed in triplicate except for one peptide, which was performed in duplicate. Paper-wide results and their limitations: Only TCR beta chains were identified by the assay, and proliferation to antigen, not T cell function or cytokine profile, was indicated. Nine or ten antigen-specific TCR beta clonotypes were identified, of which about six appeared to be cross-reactive for autologous or known escape epitope variants. Several clonotypes recognized the Nef KF9 family and one clonotype recognized the HW9 family, while no responses were seen to the TAALDMSHF plasma variant.

The EasySep Human CD8+ T Cell Enrichment Kit was used on day 10 to isolate CD8+ T cells from every culture. V is cut by 1 base and J by 3 bases, and the space between the germline ends is 19 bases. CDR1 and CDR2 (SGHVS, FNYEAQ) derive from the germline V gene. From the cysteine up to the phenylalanine, the CDR3 has a length of 18 residues. The read is trimmed to its CDR3 DNA, 54 bases read in frame from base 1. Sequencing of TCR beta CDR3 regions was performed at survey depth on the immunoSEQ platform. The QIAamp DNA micro kit was used to extract genomic DNA from every cultured and uncultured CD8+ T cell population. Processing in the source paper ran as follows. Samples with fewer than 5,000 productive reads were excluded, which removed about 6% of the roughly 75 HIV peptide-stimulated cultures. Sequences were trimmed to CDR3 by a MANAFEST web app, and nonproductive sequences, CDR3s under 5 amino acids, and sequences not starting with C or ending with F/W were removed. Clonotypes were classified as antigen-specific only if expansion was observed in at least 2 of 3 replicates versus the no-peptide control at FDR 0.01, only within one epitope family. A specific clonotype also had to show a frequency at least fivefold higher than in wells stimulated with peptides from other epitope families. Here the immuneACCESS table is served through TCRdb, limited to in-frame sequences with V and J called. Missing clones are a known gap in these copies; in checked studies unresolved V genes cover under half, and the rest lacks a known reason. Clonal size and the V and J genes are those of that table, whereas D and trimming came from the DNA. Counted in this sample were about 2,900 clones; roughly 70% of them appeared once. About 44% of the sample rests with the top ten.

In the case of this clone: What this receptor recognizes is not known. Within one base of it there is no much larger clone, and no base qualities were kept.

This TCR was recovered from a male donor with HIV. The material sequenced was cultured CD8+ T cells derived from PBMCs. The chain joins TRBV7-6 to TRBJ1-3, with no D gene named confidently. The CDR3 reads as follows: CASSLGTDFRSGGNTIYF. The DNA sequence reads TGTGCCAGCAGCTTAGGGACGGACTTTAGATCTGGTGGAAACACCATATATTTT.